Many counts were recorded for the clone carrying this T cell receptor (beta chain). There were no patients who had received any treatment before thyroid surgery. TCRdb re-called the PCR reads with MiXCR. The sample yields more than 20,000 clones, more than 30% seen once. The data originate from a study of metastatic and nonmetastatic thyroid tumors. Across the study: Repertoire data that came from the blood and tumor or nodule tissue of malignant and benign thyroid patients were compared.

The sequenced sample was blood. The TCR was taken from a male donor with papillary thyroid cancer or a benign thyroid nodule (not recorded which). Some clones in this sample may be carry-over from other donors' samples.

In nucleotides, the CDR3 is TGTGCCATCAGTGAGAGCAGCGGGATAATCAACGAGCAGTACTTC. Amino acid sequence: CAISESSGIINEQYF. The chain combines TRBV10-3 with TRBJ2-7; 7 nucleotides line up with TRBD2. In germline, CDR1 is ENHRY, CDR2 SYGVKD. After removal of 2 bases from V and 5 bases from J, the junction contained 9 bases not matched to a gene. The CDR3 totals 15 residues.